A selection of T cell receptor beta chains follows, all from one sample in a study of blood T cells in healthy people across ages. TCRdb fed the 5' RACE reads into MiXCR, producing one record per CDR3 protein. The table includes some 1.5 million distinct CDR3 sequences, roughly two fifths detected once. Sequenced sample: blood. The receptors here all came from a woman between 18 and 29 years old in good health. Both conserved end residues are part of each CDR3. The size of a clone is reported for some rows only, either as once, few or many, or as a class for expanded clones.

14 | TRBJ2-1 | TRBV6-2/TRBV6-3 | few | CASSLLALFNEQFF
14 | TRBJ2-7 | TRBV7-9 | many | CASSSGTESYEQYF
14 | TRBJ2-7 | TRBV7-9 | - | CASSRSTSSGEQYF
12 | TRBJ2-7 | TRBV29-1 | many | CSVSGTTYEQYF
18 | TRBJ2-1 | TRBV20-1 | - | CSARALAGGPPSYNEQFF
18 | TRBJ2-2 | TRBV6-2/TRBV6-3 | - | CASSYEVAGASNTGELFF
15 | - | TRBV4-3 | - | CASSQTRDYYYEQYF
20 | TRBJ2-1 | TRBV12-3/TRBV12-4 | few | CASSFRDSHTTIMIGNEQFF
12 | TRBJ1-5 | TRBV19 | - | CASTNGGGTQHF
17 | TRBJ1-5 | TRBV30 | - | CAWSIGGTGTWNQPQHF
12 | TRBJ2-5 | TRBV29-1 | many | CSVLTEQETQYF
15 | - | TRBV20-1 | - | CSAVPFRVSSREQYF
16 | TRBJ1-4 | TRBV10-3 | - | CAISASEAGVGEKLFF
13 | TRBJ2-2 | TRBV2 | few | CASATIFGGELFF